This TCR beta chain was observed in a study of early T cells in non-severe SARS-CoV-2 infection. Study-wide context: The input, bulk RNA from unsorted whole blood, was sequenced, and chains were unpaired.

Unique molecular identifiers (one per individual cDNA molecule) were attached. TCRdb independently ran MiXCR on the 5' RACE reads; one entry per CDR3 protein. The sample carries 35,000 to 55,000 distinct CDR3 sequences, around 10% recorded once. The CDR3 totals 15 residues. From germline, CDR1 is SNHLY and CDR2 FYNNEI. V lost 3 bases and J lost 2; bases outside the gene matches: 6. The sample comprised whole blood. The genes are TRBV2 and TRBJ2-5; TRBD1 matches at 7 bases. This TCR was recovered from an adult who was a healthcare worker with PCR-confirmed SARS-CoV-2 infection or an uninfected control (not recorded which). CDR3 coding DNA: TGTGCCAGCAGTGATTTGGGACAGCCACAAGAGACCCAGTACTTC. Translation: CASSDLGQPQETQYF. Full variable domain (missing parts from reference TRBV2 and TRBJ2-5): EPEVTQTPSHQVTQMGQEVILRCVPISNHLYFYWYRQILGQKVEFLVSFYNNEISEKSEIFDDQFSVERPDGSNFTLKIRSTKLEDSAMYFCASSDLGQPQETQYFGPGTRLLVL.